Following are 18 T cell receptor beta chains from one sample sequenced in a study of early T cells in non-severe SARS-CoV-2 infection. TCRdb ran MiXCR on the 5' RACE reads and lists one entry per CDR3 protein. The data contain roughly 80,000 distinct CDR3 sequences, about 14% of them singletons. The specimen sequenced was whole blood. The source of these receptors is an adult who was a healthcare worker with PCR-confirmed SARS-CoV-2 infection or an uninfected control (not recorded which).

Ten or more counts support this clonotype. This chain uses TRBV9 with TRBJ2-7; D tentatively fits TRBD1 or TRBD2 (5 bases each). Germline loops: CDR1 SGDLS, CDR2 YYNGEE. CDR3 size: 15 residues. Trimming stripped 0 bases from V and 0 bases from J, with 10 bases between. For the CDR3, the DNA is TGTGCCAGCAGCGTAGGGAACGGGGCCTCCTACGAGCAGTACTTC. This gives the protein CASSVGNGASYEQYF.

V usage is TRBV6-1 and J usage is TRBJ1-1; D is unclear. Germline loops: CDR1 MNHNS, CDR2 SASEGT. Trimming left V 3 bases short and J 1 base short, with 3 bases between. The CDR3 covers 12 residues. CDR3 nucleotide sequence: TGTGCCAGCAGTGAGTGGAACACTGAAGCTTTCTTT. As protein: CASSEWNTEAFF.

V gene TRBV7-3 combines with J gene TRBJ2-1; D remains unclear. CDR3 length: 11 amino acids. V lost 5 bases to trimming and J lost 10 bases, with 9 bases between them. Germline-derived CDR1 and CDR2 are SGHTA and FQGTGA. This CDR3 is CASSGDREQFF. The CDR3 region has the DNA TGTGCCAGCAGCGGTGACCGGGAGCAGTTCTTC.

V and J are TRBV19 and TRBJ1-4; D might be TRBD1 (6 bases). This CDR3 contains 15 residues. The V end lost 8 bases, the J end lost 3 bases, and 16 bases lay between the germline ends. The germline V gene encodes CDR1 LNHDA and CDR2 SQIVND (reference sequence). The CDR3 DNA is TGTGCCAGTGAGAACACAGGGAAACCTAATGAAAAACTGTTTTTT. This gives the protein CASENTGKPNEKLFF.

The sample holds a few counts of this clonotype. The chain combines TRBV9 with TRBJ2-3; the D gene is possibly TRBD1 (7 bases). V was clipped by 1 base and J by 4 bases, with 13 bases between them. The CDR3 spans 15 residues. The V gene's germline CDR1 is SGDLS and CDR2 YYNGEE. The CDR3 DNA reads TGTGCCAGCAGCGTAAGGCAGGGGGGCGCAGATACGCAGTATTTT. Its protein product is CASSVRQGGADTQYF.

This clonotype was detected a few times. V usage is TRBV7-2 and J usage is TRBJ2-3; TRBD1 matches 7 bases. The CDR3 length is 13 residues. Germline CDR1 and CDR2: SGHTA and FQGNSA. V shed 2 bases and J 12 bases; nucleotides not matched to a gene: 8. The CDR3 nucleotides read TGTGCCAGCAGCTTAAACAGGGGTATGGCCCAGTATTTT. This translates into CASSLNRGMAQYF.

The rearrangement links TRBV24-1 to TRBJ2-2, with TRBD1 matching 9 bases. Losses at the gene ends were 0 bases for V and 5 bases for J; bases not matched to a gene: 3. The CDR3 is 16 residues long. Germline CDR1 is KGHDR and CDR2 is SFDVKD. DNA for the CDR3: TGTGCCACCAGTGATTTGGGACAGGGGAAAACCGGGGAGCTGTTTTTT. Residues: CATSDLGQGKTGELFF.

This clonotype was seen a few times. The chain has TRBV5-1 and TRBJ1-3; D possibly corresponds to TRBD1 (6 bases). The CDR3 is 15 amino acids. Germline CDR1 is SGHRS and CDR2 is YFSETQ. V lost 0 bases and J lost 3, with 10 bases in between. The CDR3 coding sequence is TGCGCCAGCAGCTTGGAAACAGGGAATGGAAACACCATATATTTT. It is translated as CASSLETGNGNTIYF.

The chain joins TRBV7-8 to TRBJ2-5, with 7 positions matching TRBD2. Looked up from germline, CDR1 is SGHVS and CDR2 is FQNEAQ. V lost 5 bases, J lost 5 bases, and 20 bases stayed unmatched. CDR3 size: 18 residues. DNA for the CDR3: TGTGCCAGCAGCCCCCATACTAGACTAGCATTTAAGGCGGAGACCCAGTACTTC. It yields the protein CASSPHTRLAFKAETQYF. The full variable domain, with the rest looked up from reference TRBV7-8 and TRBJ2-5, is GAGVSQSPRYKVAKRGQDVALRCDPISGHVSLFWYQQALGQGPEFLTYFQNEAQLDKSGLPSDRFFAERPEGSVSTLKIQRTQQEDSAVYLCASSPHTRLAFKAETQYFGPGTRLLVL.

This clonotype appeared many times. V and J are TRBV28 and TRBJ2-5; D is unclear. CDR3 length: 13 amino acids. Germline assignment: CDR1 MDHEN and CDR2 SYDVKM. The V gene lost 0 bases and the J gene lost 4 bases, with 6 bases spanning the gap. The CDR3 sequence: CASSLWPGETQYF. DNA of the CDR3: TGTGCCAGCAGTTTATGGCCGGGAGAGACCCAGTACTTC.

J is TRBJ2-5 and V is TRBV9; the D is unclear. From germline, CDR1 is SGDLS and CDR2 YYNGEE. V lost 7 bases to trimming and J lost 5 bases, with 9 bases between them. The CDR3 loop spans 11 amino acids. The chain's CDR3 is CASAMGETQYF. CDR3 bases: TGTGCCAGCGCCATGGGGGAGACCCAGTACTTC.

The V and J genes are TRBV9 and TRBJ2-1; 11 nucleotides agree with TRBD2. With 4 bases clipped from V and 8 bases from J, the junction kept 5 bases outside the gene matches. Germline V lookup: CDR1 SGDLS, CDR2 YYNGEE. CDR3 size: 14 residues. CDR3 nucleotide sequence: TGTGCCAGCAGCCGGGGACTAGCGGTGGATGAGCAGTTCTTC. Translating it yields CASSRGLAVDEQFF.

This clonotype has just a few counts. The CDR3, as DNA: TGCGCCAGCAGCCCGGAGGGGACAGGGGACTACGAGCAGTACTTC. This encodes CASSPEGTGDYEQYF. The chain links TRBV5-1 to TRBJ2-7; 10 bases agree with TRBD1. CDR3 length: 15 residues. The junction had 7 bases not matched to a gene; V was cut back by 4 bases and J by 3 bases. Germline V lookup: CDR1 SGHRS, CDR2 YFSETQ.

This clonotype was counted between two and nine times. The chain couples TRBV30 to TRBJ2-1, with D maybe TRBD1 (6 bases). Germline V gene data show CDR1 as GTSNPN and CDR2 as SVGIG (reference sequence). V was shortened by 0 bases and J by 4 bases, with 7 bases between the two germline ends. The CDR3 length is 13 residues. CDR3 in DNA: TGTGCCTGGAGTGTCGGACAGTACAATGAGCAGTTCTTC. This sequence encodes CAWSVGQYNEQFF.

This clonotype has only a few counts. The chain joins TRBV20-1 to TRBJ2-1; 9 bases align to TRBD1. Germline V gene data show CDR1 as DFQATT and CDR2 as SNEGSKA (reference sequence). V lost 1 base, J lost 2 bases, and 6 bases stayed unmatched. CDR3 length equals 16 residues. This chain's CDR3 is CSARGKQGAPYNEQFF. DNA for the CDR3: TGCAGTGCTAGAGGAAAACAGGGGGCCCCCTACAATGAGCAGTTCTTC.

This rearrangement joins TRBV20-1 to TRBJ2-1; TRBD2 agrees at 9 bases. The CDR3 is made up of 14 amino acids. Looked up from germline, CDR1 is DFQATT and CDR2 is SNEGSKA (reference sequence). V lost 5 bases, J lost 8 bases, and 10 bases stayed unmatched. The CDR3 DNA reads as TGCAGTGCTTCCGGGACTAGCTGGGCCCATGAGCAGTTCTTC. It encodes CSASGTSWAHEQFF.

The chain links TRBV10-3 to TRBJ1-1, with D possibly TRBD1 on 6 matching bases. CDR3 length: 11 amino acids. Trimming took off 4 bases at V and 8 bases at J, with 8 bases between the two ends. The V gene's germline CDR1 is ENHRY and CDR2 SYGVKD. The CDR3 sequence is CAISGTGEAFF. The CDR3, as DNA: TGTGCCATCAGTGGCACAGGGGAAGCTTTCTTT.

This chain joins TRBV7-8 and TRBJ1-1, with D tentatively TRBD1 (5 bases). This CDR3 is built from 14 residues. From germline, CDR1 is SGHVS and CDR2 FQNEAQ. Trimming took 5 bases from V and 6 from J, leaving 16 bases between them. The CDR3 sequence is CASSPYAAGAEAFF. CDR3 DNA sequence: TGTGCCAGCAGCCCCTACGCGGCGGGGGCTGAAGCTTTCTTT.